This T cell receptor (beta chain) was documented in a study of blood T cells in healthy people across ages. It was with a sample-barcoded 5' primer and a J-beta primer mix that a second PCR of about 6 to 11 cycles was run. All cDNA molecules were each tagged by a template-switch adaptor with 12 random nucleotides. TCRdb independently ran MiXCR on the 5' RACE reads; one entry per CDR3 protein. The data show roughly 800,000 distinct CDR3 sequences, roughly 64% seen once. This clonotype was counted a few times. The CDR3 has 14 residues. Deletions cut 2 bases from V and 3 bases from J, with 10 bases between. Germline-derived CDR1 and CDR2 are SGHVS and FQNEAQ.

Sequencing was performed on blood. The chain carries TRBV7-8 and TRBJ1-1; D uncertain. This receptor was identified in a man in his thirties or forties in good health. This chain's CDR3 is CASSLREGDTEAFF. CDR3 DNA sequence: TGTGCCAGCAGCTTAAGGGAGGGAGACACTGAAGCTTTCTTT. The full variable domain, with the rest looked up from reference TRBV7-8 and TRBJ1-1, is GAGVSQSPRYKVAKRGQDVALRCDPISGHVSLFWYQQALGQGPEFLTYFQNEAQLDKSGLPSDRFFAERPEGSVSTLKIQRTQQEDSAVYLCASSLREGDTEAFFGQGTRLTVV.